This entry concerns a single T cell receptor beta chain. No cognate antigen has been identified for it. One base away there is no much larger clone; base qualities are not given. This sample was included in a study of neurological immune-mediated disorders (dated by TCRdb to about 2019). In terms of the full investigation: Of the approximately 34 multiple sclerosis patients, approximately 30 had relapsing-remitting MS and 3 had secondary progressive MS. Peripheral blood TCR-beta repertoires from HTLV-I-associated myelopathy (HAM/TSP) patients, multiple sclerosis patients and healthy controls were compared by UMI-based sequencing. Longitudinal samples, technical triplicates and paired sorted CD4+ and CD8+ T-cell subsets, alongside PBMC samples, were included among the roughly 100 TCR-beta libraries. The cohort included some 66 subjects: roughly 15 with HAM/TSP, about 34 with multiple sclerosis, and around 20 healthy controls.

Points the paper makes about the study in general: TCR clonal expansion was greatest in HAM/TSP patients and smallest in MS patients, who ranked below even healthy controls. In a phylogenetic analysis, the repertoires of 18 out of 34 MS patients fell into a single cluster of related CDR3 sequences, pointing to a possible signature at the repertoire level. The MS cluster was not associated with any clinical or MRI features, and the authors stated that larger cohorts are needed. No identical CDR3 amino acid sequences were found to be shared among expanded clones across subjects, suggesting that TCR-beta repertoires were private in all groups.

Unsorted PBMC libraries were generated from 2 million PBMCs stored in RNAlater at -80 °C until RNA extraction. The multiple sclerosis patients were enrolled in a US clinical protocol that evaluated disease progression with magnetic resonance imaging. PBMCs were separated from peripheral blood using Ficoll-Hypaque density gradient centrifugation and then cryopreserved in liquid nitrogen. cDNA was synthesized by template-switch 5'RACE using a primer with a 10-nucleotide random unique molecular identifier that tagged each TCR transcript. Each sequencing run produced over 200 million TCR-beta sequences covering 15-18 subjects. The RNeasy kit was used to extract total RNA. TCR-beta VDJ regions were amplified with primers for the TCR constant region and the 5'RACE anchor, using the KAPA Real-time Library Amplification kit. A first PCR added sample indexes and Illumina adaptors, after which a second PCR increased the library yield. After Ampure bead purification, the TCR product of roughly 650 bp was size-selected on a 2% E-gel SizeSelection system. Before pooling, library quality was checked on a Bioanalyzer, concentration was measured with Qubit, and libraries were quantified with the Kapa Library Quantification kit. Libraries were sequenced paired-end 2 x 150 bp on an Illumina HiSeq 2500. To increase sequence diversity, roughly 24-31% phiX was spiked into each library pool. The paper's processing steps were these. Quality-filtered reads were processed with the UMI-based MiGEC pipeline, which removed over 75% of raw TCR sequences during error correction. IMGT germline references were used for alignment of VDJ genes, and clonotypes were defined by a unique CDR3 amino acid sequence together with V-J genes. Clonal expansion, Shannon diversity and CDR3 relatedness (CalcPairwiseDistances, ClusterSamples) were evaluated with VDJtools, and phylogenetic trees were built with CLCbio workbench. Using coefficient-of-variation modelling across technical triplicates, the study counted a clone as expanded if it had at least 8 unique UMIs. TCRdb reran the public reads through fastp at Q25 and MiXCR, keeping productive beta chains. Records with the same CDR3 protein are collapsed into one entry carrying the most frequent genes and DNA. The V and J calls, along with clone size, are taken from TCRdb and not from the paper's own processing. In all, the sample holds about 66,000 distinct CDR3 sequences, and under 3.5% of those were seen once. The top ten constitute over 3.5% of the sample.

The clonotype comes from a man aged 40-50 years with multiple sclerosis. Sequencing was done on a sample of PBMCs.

CDR3 reads: CASSRQGMDYGYTF. The nucleotides read TGTGCCAGCAGCCGACAGGGTATGGACTATGGCTACACCTTC. The receptor chain draws on TRBV12-3 or TRBV12-4 and TRBJ1-2, with 7 central nucleotides matching TRBD1. The CDR3 goes from the cysteine to the phenylalanine over 14 residues. The DNA shown is the 42-base CDR3, in frame from base 1. Unmatched junction bases come to 7, with V trimmed by 6 bases and J by 3 bases.